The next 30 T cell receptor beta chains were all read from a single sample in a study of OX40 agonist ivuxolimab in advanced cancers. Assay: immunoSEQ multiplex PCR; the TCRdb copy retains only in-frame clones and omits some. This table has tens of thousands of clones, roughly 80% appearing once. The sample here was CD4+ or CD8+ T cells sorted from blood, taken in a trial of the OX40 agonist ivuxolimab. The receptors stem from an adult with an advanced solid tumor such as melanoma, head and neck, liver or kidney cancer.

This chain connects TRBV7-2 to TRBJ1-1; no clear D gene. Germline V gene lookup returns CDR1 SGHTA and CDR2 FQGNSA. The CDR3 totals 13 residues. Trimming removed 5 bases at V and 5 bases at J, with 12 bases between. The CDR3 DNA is TGTGCCAGCAGCCCCTGGGGATATACTGAAGCTTTCTTT. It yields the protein CASSPWGYTEAFF.

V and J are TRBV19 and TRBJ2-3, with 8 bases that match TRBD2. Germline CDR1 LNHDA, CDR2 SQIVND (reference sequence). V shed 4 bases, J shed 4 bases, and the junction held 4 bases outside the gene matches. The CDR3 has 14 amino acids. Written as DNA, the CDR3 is TGTGCCAGTAGTAAGGGACTAGTTCCAGATACGCAGTATTTT. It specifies CASSKGLVPDTQYF.

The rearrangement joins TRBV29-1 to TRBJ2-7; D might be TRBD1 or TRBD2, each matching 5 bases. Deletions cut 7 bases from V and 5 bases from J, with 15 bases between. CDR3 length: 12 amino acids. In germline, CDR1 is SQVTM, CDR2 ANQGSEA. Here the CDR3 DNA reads TGCAGCGCGGGACGGGGTGGGAACGAGCAGTACTTC. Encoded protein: CSAGRGGNEQYF.

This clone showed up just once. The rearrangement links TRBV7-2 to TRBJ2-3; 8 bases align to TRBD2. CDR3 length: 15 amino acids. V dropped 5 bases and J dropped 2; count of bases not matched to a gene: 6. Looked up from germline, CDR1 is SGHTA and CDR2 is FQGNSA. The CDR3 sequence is CASSPSGLYTDTQYF. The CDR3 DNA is TGTGCCAGCAGCCCTAGCGGGTTGTACACAGATACGCAGTATTTT.

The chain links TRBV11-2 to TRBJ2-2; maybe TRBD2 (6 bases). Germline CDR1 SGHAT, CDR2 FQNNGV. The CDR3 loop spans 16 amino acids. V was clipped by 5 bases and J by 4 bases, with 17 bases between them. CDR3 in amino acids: CASSPRDVRGTGELFF. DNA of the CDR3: TGTGCCAGCAGCCCGCGGGACGTTCGAGGCACCGGGGAGCTGTTTTTT.

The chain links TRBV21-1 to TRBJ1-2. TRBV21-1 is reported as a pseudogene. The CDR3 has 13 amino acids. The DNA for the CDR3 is TGTGCCAGCAGCCACCGTGATAACTATGGCTACACCTTC. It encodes CASSHRDNYGYTF.

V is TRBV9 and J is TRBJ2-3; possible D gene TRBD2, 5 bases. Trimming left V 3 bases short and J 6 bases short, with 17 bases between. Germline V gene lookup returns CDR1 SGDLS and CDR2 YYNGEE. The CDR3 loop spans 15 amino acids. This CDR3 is CASSASGLVWDTQYF. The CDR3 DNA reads TGTGCCAGCAGCGCGTCAGGACTGGTCTGGGATACGCAGTATTTT.

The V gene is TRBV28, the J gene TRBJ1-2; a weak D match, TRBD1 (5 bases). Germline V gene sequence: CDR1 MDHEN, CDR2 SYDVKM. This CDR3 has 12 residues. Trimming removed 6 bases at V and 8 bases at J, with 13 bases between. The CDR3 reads CASRSGGVGYTF. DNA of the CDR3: TGTGCCAGCAGGTCTGGGGGAGTCGGCTACACCTTC.

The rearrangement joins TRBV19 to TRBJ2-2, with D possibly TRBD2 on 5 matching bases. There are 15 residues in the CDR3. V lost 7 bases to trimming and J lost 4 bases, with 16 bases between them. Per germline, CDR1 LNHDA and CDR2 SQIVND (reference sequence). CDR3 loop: CASTGPWESTGELFF. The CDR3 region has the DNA TGTGCCAGTACGGGTCCTTGGGAGTCCACCGGGGAGCTGTTTTTT.

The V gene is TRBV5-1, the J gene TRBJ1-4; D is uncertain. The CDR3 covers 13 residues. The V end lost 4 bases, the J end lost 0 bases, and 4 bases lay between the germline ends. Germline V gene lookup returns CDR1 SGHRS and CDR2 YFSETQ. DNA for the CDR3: TGCGCCAGCAGCACCACAACTAATGAAAAACTGTTTTTT. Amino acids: CASSTTTNEKLFF.

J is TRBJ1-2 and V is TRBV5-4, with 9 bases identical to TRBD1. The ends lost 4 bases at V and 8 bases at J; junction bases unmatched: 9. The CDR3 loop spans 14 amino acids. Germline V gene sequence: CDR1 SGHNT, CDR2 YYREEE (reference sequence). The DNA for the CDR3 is TGTGCCAGCAGCGGCCGGGACAGGGCTTTCGGCTACACCTTC. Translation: CASSGRDRAFGYTF.

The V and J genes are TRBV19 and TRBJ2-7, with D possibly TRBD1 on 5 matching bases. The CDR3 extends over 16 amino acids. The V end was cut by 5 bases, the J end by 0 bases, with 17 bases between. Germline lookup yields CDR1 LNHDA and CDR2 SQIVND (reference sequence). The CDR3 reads CASSASHQGASYEQYF. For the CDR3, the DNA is TGTGCCAGTAGTGCTTCTCATCAAGGGGCCTCCTACGAGCAGTACTTC.

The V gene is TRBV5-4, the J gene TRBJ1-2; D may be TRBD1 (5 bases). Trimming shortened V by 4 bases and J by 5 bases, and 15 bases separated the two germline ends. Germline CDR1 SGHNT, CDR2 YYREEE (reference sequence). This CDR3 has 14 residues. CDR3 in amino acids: CASSRRDGVYGYTF. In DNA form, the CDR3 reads TGTGCCAGCAGCCGCAGGGACGGGGTATATGGCTACACCTTC. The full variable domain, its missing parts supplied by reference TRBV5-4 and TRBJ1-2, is ETGVTQSPTHLIKTRGQQVTLRCSSQSGHNTVSWYQQALGQGPQFIFQYYREEENGRGNFPPRFSGLQFPNYSSELNVNALELDDSALYLCASSRRDGVYGYTFGSGTRLTVV.

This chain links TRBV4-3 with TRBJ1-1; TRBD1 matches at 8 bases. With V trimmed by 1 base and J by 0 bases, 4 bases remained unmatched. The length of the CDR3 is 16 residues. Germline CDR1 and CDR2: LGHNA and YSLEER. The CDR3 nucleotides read TGCGCCAGCAGCCAAGTTTGGGGACAGGTGAACACTGAAGCTTTCTTT. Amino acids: CASSQVWGQVNTEAFF.

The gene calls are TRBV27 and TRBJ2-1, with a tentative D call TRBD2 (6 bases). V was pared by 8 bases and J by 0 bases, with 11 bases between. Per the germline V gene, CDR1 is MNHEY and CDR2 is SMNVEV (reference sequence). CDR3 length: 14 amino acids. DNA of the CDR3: TGTGCCAGCGGCCGGGACTCCTCCTACAATGAGCAGTTCTTC. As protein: CASGRDSSYNEQFF.

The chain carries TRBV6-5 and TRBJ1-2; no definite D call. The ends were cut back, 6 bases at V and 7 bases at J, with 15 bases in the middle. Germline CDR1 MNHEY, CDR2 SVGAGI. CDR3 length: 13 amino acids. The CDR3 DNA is TGTGCCAGCAGAGACACCCACCAAGGTGGCTACACCTTC. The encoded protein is CASRDTHQGGYTF.

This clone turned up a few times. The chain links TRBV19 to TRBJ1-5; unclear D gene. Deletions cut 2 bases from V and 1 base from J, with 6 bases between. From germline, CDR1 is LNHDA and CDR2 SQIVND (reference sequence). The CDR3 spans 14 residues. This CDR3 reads CASSIRLSNQPQHF. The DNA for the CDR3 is TGTGCCAGTAGTATACGCCTGAGCAATCAGCCCCAGCATTTT. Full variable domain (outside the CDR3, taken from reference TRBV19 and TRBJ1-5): DGGITQSPKYLFRKEGQNVTLSCEQNLNHDAMYWYRQDPGQGLRLIYYSQIVNDFQKGDIAEGYSVSREKKESFPLTVTSAQKNPTAFYLCASSIRLSNQPQHFGDGTRLSIL.

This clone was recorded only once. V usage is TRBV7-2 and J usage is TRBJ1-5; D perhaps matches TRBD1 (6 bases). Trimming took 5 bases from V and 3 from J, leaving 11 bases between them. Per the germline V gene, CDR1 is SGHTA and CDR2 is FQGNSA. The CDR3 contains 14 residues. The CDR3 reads CASSPQGNNQPQHF. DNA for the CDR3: TGTGCCAGCAGCCCACAGGGAAACAATCAGCCCCAGCATTTT.

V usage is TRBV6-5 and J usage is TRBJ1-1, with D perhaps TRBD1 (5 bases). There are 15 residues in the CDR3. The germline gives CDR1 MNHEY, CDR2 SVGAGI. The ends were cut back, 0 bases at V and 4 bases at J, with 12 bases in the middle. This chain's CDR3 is CASSYSSQGGTEAFF. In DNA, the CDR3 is TGTGCCAGCAGTTACTCGAGCCAGGGCGGCACTGAAGCTTTCTTT.

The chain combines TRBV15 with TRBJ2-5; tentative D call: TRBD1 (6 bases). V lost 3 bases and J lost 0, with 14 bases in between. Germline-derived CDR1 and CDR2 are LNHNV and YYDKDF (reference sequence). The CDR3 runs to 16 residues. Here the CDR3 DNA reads TGTGCCACCAGCAGGGGGGCAGACAGCTACCAAGAGACCCAGTACTTC. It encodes CATSRGADSYQETQYF.

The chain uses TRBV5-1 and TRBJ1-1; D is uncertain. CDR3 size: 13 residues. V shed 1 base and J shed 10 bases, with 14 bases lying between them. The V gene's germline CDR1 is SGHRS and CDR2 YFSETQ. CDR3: CASSLRGVHRAFF. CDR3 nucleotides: TGCGCCAGCAGCTTGCGTGGGGTGCATCGAGCTTTCTTT.

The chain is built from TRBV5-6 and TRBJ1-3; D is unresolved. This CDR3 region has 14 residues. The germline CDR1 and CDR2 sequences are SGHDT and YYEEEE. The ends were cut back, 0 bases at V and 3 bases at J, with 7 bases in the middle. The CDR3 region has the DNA TGTGCCAGCAGCTTGGTGGGTGGTGGAAACACCATATATTTT. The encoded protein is CASSLVGGGNTIYF.

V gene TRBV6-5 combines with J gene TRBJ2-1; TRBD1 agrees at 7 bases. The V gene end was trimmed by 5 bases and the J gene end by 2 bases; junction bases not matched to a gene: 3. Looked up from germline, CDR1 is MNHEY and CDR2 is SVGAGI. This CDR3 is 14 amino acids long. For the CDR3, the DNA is TGTGCCAGCAGTACGGGACAGACCTACAATGAGCAGTTCTTC. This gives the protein CASSTGQTYNEQFF.

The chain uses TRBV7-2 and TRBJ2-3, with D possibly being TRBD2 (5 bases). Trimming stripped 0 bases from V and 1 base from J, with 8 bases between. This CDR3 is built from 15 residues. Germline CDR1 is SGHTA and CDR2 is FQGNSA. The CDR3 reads CASSLAFSGTDTQYF. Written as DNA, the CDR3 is TGTGCCAGCAGCTTAGCGTTTAGCGGCACAGATACGCAGTATTTT.

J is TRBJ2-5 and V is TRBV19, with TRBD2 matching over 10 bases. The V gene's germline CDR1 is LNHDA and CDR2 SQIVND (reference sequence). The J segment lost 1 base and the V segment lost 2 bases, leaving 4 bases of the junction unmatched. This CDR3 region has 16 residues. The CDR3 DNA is TGTGCCAGTAGTATATTAGCGGGGGGCGTCCAAGAGACCCAGTACTTC. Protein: CASSILAGGVQETQYF.

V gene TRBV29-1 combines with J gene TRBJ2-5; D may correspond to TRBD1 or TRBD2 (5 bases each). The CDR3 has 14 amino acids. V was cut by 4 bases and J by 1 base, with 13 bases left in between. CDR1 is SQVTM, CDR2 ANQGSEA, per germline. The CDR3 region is CSVGDPRGQETQYF. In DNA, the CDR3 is TGCAGCGTTGGGGACCCCCGGGGCCAAGAGACCCAGTACTTC.

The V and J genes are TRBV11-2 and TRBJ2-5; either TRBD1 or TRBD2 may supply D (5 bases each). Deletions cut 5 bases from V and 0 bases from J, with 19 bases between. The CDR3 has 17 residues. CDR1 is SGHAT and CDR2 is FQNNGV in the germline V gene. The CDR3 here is CASSLGTAATYQETQYF. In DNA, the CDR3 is TGTGCCAGCAGCCTAGGGACGGCAGCCACGTACCAAGAGACCCAGTACTTC.

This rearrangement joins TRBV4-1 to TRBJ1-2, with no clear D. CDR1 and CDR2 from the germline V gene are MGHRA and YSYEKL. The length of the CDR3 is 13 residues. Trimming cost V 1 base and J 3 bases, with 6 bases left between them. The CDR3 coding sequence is TGCGCCAGCAGCCAAGTTTCAGACTATGGCTACACCTTC. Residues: CASSQVSDYGYTF.

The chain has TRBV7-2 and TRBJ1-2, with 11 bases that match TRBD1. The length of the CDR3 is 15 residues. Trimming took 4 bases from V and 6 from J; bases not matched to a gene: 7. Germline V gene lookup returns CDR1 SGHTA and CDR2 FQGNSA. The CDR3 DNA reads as TGTGCCAGCAGCTCCTGGGACAGGGGGACCCATGGCTACACCTTC. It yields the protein CASSSWDRGTHGYTF.

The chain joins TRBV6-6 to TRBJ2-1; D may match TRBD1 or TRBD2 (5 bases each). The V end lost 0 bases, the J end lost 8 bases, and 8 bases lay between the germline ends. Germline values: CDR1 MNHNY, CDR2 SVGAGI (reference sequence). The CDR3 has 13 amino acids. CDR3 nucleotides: TGTGCCAGCAGTTACTCGCTGGGGGATGAGCAGTTCTTC. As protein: CASSYSLGDEQFF.